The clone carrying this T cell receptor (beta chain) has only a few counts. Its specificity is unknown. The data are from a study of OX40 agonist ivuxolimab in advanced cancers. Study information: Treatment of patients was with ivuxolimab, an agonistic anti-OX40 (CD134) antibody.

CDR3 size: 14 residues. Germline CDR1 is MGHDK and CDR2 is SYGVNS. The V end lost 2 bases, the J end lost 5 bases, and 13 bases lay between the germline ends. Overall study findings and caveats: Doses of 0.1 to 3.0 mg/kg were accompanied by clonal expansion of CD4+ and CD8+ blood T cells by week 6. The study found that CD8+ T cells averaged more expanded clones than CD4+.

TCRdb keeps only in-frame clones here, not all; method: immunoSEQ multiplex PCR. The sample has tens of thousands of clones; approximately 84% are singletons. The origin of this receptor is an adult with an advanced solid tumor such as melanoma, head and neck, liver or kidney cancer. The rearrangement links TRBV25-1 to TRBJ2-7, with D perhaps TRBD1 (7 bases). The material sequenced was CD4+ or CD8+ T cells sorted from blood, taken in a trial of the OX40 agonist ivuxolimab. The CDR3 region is CASSEIGGGDEQYF. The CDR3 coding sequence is TGTGCCAGCAGTGAAATTGGAGGGGGCGACGAGCAGTACTTC.